This T cell receptor (beta chain) originates from a study of shared clonotypes between healthy human individuals. The CDR3 has 14 amino acids. Trimming left V 6 bases short and J 4 bases short, with 15 bases between. Germline V gives CDR1 SGHDT, CDR2 YYEEEE. CD45RO-negative, CCR7-selected cells formed the naive CD8 fraction, which excluded terminally differentiated effector memory CD45RA+ cells. Details on this clone: The target antigen is unknown.

Broader study findings: Only a few donors were included, so the genetic and exposure-history diversity represented was limited.

Profiled with immunoSEQ multiplex PCR; TCRdb holds only in-frame clones, not every one. The table lists millions of clones, about 95% of them singletons. J is TRBJ2-3 and V is TRBV5-6; D possibly matches TRBD1 or TRBD2 (5 bases each). The TCR sequence derives from a man aged 18-30 years in good health. The material sequenced was naive CD8+ T cells sorted from blood. The DNA for the CDR3 is TGTGCCAGCACCGACGGGACCCAGGCAGATACGCAGTATTTT. This encodes CASTDGTQADTQYF.